The clone carrying this T cell receptor beta chain showed up just a few times. The antigen remains undetermined. Data came from immunoSEQ multiplex PCR; TCRdb stores just in-frame clones and leaves some out. Among some 90,000 clones, 86% were seen once, and the ten largest hold about 7.5%. V lost 1 base and J lost 5, with 9 bases in between. This CDR3 region has 14 residues. CDR1 and CDR2 (germline): SGHAT, FQNNGV. This record belongs to a study of T cell responses to AZD1222 COVID-19 vaccine. The study's findings and limits: Nearly half of unique spike-specific TCRs reportedly avoided B.1.351 and B.1.1.7 mutated regions.

Source: peripheral blood, taken on day 0 of AZD1222 vaccination. This TCR was sampled from an adult in good health. This rearrangement joins TRBV11-2 to TRBJ1-5; D is undetermined. The CDR3 region is CASSLAWGDQPQHF. CDR3 nucleotide sequence: TGTGCCAGCAGCTTAGCGTGGGGAGATCAGCCCCAGCATTTT.